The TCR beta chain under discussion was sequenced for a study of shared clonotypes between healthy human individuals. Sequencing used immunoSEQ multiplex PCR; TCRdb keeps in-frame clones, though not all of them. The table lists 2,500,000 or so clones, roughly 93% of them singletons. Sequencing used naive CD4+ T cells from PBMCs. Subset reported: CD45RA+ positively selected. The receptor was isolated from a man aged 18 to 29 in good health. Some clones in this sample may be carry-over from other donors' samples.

CDR3 residues: CASQWAGANVLTF. The CDR3 DNA reads as TGTGCCAGCCAGTGGGCTGGGGCCAACGTCCTGACTTTC. The genes are TRBV30 and TRBJ2-6; no definite D call. Trimming pared 8 bases from V and 2 bases from J, leaving 10 bases between. Germline loops: CDR1 GTSNPN, CDR2 SVGIG (reference sequence). The CDR3 totals 13 residues.